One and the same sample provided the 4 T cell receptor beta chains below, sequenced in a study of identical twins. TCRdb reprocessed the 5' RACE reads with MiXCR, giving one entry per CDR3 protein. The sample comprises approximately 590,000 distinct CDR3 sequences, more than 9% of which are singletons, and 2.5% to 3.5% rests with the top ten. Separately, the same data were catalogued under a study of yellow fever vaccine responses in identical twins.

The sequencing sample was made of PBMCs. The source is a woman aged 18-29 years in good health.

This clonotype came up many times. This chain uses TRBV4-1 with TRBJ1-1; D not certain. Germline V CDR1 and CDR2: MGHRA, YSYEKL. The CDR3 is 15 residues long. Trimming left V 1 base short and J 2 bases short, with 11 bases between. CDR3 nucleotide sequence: TGCGCCAGCAGCCAAGTTGCTGCCGCTAACACTGAAGCTTTCTTT. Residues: CASSQVAAANTEAFF.

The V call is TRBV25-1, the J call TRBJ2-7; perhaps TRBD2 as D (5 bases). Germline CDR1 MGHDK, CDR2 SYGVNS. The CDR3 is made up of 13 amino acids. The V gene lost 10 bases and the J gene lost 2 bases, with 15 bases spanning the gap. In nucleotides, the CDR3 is TGTGCCACTATGTCGGGAACGACCTACGAGCAGTACTTC. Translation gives CATMSGTTYEQYF.

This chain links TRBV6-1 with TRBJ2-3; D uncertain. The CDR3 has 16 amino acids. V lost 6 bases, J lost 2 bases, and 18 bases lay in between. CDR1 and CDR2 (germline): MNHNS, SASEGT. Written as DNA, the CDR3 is TGTGCCAGCAGGGCCTGGGCGGAGATGAACACAGATACGCAGTATTTT. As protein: CASRAWAEMNTDTQYF.

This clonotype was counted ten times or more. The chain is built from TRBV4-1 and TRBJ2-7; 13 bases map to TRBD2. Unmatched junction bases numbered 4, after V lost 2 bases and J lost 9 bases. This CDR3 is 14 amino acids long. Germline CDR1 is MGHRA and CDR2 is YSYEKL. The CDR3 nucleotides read TGCGCCAGCAGCCAAAGACTAGCGGGAGGCGGGCAGTACTTC. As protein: CASSQRLAGGGQYF.